These 14 T cell receptor beta chains came from one sample sequenced in a study of a mutant IDH1 vaccine in newly diagnosed glioma. The time point is: week 47, end of study. In every dose of vaccine, 300 ug of mutant IDH1 20-mer peptide was given alongside topical imiquimod. Method: immunoSEQ multiplex PCR; TCRdb's copy keeps in-frame clones and lacks some. This sample has tens of thousands of clones, with approximately 75% found just once. Their antigen targets remain unknown. The source was PBMCs, collected from a glioma patient whose treatment included an IDH1 peptide vaccine. The receptors come from a man over 45 with glioma.

The chain combines TRBV4-1 with TRBJ2-3; 8 nucleotides line up with TRBD2. Trimming cost V 0 bases and J 1 base; bases outside gene matches: 3. The CDR3 length is 16 residues. Germline V lookup: CDR1 MGHRA, CDR2 YSYEKL. The CDR3 sequence is CASSQEGAGGTDTQYF. DNA for the CDR3: TGCGCCAGCAGCCAAGAAGGAGCGGGGGGCACAGATACGCAGTATTTT.

The gene calls are TRBV14 and TRBJ1-2; D is ambiguous. CDR1 and CDR2 from the germline V gene are SGHDN and FVKESK. CDR3 length equals 14 residues. V lost 3 bases and J lost 8, with 16 bases in between. The CDR3 protein is CASSQVITPEGYTF. CDR3 coding DNA: TGTGCCAGCAGCCAGGTGATAACCCCTGAGGGCTACACCTTC.

The CDR3 DNA sequence: TGTGCCAGCAGCTCCTCCGGGACAGGGCCCTACGAGCAGTACTTC. Protein: CASSSSGTGPYEQYF. J is TRBJ2-7 and V is TRBV9; 9 bases are shared with TRBD1. J was trimmed by 2 bases and V by 4 bases; bases with no gene match: 7. The CDR3 is 15 amino acids. Germline assignment: CDR1 SGDLS and CDR2 YYNGEE.

The chain employs TRBV29-1 and TRBJ1-3, with 10 positions matching TRBD1. This CDR3 comprises 14 residues. CDR1 and CDR2 from the germline V gene are SQVTM and ANQGSEA. V shed 7 bases and J 0 bases; nucleotides not matched to a gene: 3. CDR3 sequence: CSAGQGISGNTIYF. DNA for the CDR3: TGCAGCGCGGGACAGGGGATCTCTGGAAACACCATATATTTT.

This clone showed up just a few times. J is TRBJ1-5 and V is TRBV15; D is uncertain. Germline-derived CDR1 and CDR2 are LNHNV and YYDKDF (reference sequence). The CDR3 is 14 residues long. V dropped 2 bases and J dropped 8 bases, with 13 bases sitting between them. The CDR3 nucleotides are TGTGCCACCAGCAGATCGAAAACCTCGGAGCCCCAGCATTTT. Protein product: CATSRSKTSEPQHF.

This chain uses TRBV4-1 with TRBJ2-3; D is perhaps TRBD1 or TRBD2 (5 bases each). Trimming pared 5 bases from V and 0 bases from J, leaving 15 bases between. CDR3 length: 16 residues. Germline lookup yields CDR1 MGHRA and CDR2 YSYEKL. This chain's CDR3 is CASSSRTRDSTDTQYF. CDR3 bases: TGCGCCAGCAGCTCCCGGACAAGGGACAGCACAGATACGCAGTATTTT.

In its sample, this clone was seen a few times. This rearrangement joins TRBV18 to TRBJ2-2; weak D call: TRBD2 (5 bases). Germline lookup yields CDR1 KGHSH and CDR2 LQKENI. The CDR3 extends over 12 amino acids. Trimming removed 2 bases at V and 9 bases at J, with 7 bases between. The CDR3 coding sequence is TGTGCCAGCTCACCAGACTATCGGGAGCTGTTTTTT. The encoded protein is CASSPDYRELFF. Based on the CDR3 plus reference TRBV18 and TRBJ2-2, the full variable domain is NAGVMQNPRHLVRRRGQEARLRCSPMKGHSHVYWYRQLPEEGLKFMVYLQKENIIDESGMPKERFSAEFPKEGPSILRIQQVVRGDSAAYFCASSPDYRELFFGEGSRLTVL.

The V call is TRBV7-2, the J call TRBJ1-1, with D possibly TRBD1 on 6 matching bases. CDR1 is SGHTA and CDR2 is FQGNSA in the germline V gene. The length of the CDR3 is 16 residues. Trimming cost V 2 bases and J 4 bases, with 17 bases left between them. CDR3: CASSLRAGAASTEAFF. CDR3 DNA: TGTGCCAGCAGCTTACGAGCAGGGGCGGCTAGCACTGAAGCTTTCTTT.

About this clone itself: The sample carries other DNA sequences with the same CDR3. V is TRBV30 and J is TRBJ1-5, with D tentatively TRBD1 (5 bases). Germline-derived CDR1 and CDR2 are GTSNPN and SVGIG (reference sequence). CDR3 length: 13 amino acids. The V and J ends lost 0 bases and 2 bases respectively, with 5 bases between them. The CDR3 nucleotides read TGTGCCTGGAGTGTACAGGGCAATCAGCCCCAGCATTTT. Translation: CAWSVQGNQPQHF.

The chain is built from TRBV25-1 and TRBJ1-6; 9 bases align to TRBD1. The germline CDR1 and CDR2 sequences are MGHDK and SYGVNS. The CDR3 has 14 residues. Losses at the gene ends were 6 bases for V and 7 bases for J; bases not matched to a gene: 4. CDR3 DNA: TGTGCCAGCAGAATCGGGACAGGGAATTCACCCCTCCACTTT. This gives the protein CASRIGTGNSPLHF.

The V call is TRBV4-1, the J call TRBJ2-3, with 7 bases matching TRBD2. There are 17 residues in the CDR3. Germline V gives CDR1 MGHRA, CDR2 YSYEKL. With V trimmed by 0 bases and J by 0 bases, 6 bases remained unmatched. Here the CDR3 reads CASSQESYGGSTDTQYF. The CDR3 DNA follows: TGCGCCAGCAGCCAAGAAAGTTACGGGGGGAGCACAGATACGCAGTATTTT.

This clone has only a few counts. The J gene is TRBJ1-1, the V gene TRBV5-1; D gene uncertain. The length of the CDR3 is 13 residues. Trimming cost V 0 bases and J 7 bases, with 10 bases left between them. Germline values: CDR1 SGHRS, CDR2 YFSETQ. The CDR3 loop reads CASSLALQHEAFF. CDR3 nucleotide sequence: TGCGCCAGCAGCTTGGCACTGCAACATGAAGCTTTCTTT.

This chain connects TRBV11-2 to TRBJ1-5, with D uncertain. Germline V gene data show CDR1 as SGHAT and CDR2 as FQNNGV. Trimming stripped 4 bases from V and 3 bases from J, with 10 bases between. This CDR3 is built from 14 residues. For the CDR3, the DNA is TGTGCCAGCAGCTCACGGGTAGTCAATCAGCCCCAGCATTTT. It codes for CASSSRVVNQPQHF.

This chain uses TRBV5-6 with TRBJ2-7; 7 positions match TRBD2. Losses at the gene ends were 4 bases for V and 5 bases for J; bases not matched to a gene: 9. Germline-derived CDR1 and CDR2 are SGHDT and YYEEEE. The CDR3 has 14 amino acids. CDR3 amino acids: CASSPGTTYNEQYF. Here the CDR3 DNA reads TGTGCCAGCAGCCCCGGGACTACTTACAACGAGCAGTACTTC.